These 25 T cell receptor beta chains share one sample of origin, sequenced in a study of cytomegalovirus exposure and HLA in healthy donors. In the PCR, 60 Vbeta and 13 Jbeta primers were used. This table comes from immunoSEQ multiplex PCR, and its TCRdb copy is limited to in-frame clones, with some not included. The profile shows some 190,000 clones, more than 65% of them singletons. What was sequenced was PBMCs. The receptors were sampled from a woman aged 25-40 years in good health and CMV-seropositive.

The rearrangement joins TRBV6-1 to TRBJ2-3; possibly TRBD1 for D (6 bases). Deletions cut 1 base from V and 5 bases from J, with 13 bases between. Per the germline V gene, CDR1 is MNHNS and CDR2 is SASEGT. The CDR3 extends over 15 amino acids. The CDR3 reads CASSEVAGAGDTQYF. CDR3 nucleotide sequence: TGTGCCAGCAGTGAAGTGGCAGGGGCGGGAGATACGCAGTATTTT.

CDR3 nucleotides: TGTGCCAGCAGTCTCAGGGGTCAGAACACTGAAGCTTTCTTT. Its protein product is CASSLRGQNTEAFF. The chain combines TRBV28 with TRBJ1-1; a possible D gene is TRBD1 (6 bases). This CDR3 is 14 amino acids long. Trimming stripped 5 bases from V and 1 base from J, with 11 bases between. Germline V gene sequence: CDR1 MDHEN, CDR2 SYDVKM.

The chain carries TRBV6-1 and TRBJ2-5; 7 bases map to TRBD2. The junction had 10 bases not matched to a gene; V was cut back by 7 bases and J by 5 bases. CDR1 MNHNS and CDR2 SASEGT come from the germline V gene. This CDR3 is built from 14 residues. CDR3 nucleotide sequence: TGTGCCAGCACCCAAAGCGGGATGGGGGAGACCCAGTACTTC. Protein: CASTQSGMGETQYF.

This clone was recorded once. The chain uses TRBV28 and TRBJ2-3, with a weak D call TRBD2 (6 bases). Germline CDR1 and CDR2: MDHEN and SYDVKM. This CDR3 contains 14 residues. Trimming removed 8 bases from V and 1 base from J, with 13 bases in between. CDR3: CASGRSGGTDTQYF. CDR3 nucleotide sequence: TGTGCCAGCGGTAGGTCGGGGGGCACAGATACGCAGTATTTT.

J is TRBJ2-1 and V is TRBV28; a possible D gene is TRBD1 (6 bases). The CDR3 runs to 13 residues. Trimming removed 2 bases at V and 4 bases at J, with 6 bases between. Germline values: CDR1 MDHEN, CDR2 SYDVKM. This CDR3 reads CASSLGQYNEQFF. The CDR3 region has the DNA TGTGCCAGCAGTTTAGGACAGTACAATGAGCAGTTCTTC.

This clone was observed a few times. The chain combines TRBV25-1 with TRBJ2-5; TRBD2 agrees at 7 bases. The CDR3 runs to 16 residues. Germline CDR1 MGHDK, CDR2 SYGVNS. The J segment lost 5 bases and the V segment lost 1 base, leaving 10 bases of the junction unmatched. The CDR3 sequence is CASSESVGGPGETQYF. The CDR3 DNA reads as TGTGCCAGCAGTGAATCGGTGGGAGGGCCGGGTGAGACCCAGTACTTC. Full variable domain (remainder filled in from reference TRBV25-1 and TRBJ2-5): EADIYQTPRYLVIGTGKKITLECSQTMGHDKMYWYQQDPGMELHLIHYSYGVNSTEKGDLSSESTVSRIRTEHFPLTLESARPSHTSQYLCASSESVGGPGETQYFGPGTRLLVL.

This sequence joins TRBV6-5 and TRBJ2-7; the D is unclear. Germline CDR1 and CDR2: MNHEY and SVGAGI. Trimming pared 3 bases from V and 4 bases from J, leaving 13 bases between. The CDR3 is made up of 14 amino acids. This chain's CDR3 is CASSYGLSDYEQYF. DNA for the CDR3: TGTGCCAGCAGTTATGGGCTTTCGGATTACGAGCAGTACTTC.

This chain connects TRBV6-1 to TRBJ2-1; 7 positions match TRBD2. CDR3 length: 14 residues. Per the germline V gene, CDR1 is MNHNS and CDR2 is SASEGT. The J segment lost 9 bases and the V segment lost 0 bases, leaving 5 bases of the junction unmatched. The CDR3 is CASSEAWGGTEQFF. CDR3 in DNA: TGTGCCAGCAGTGAAGCCTGGGGAGGGACTGAGCAGTTCTTC.

This clone showed up just once. This chain links TRBV2 with TRBJ2-5; the match to TRBD2 covers 11 bases. The CDR3 totals 18 residues. Germline trimming cut 7 bases from V and 2 bases from J; bases unmatched to any gene: 15. The germline gives CDR1 SNHLY, CDR2 FYNNEI. CDR3 sequence reads: CASKSTSGSAPRQETQYF. The CDR3 coding sequence is TGTGCCAGCAAGAGTACTAGCGGGAGCGCGCCCCGTCAAGAGACCCAGTACTTC.

The genes are TRBV15 and TRBJ2-5; possibly TRBD1 for D (6 bases). The J call is uncertain, as TRBJ2-7 better fits the DNA end. From germline, CDR1 is LNHNV and CDR2 YYDKDF (reference sequence). The CDR3 consists of 13 residues. As DNA, the CDR3 is TGTGCCACCAGCAGTCTACAGGGCCACGAGCAGTACTTC. Protein product: CATSSLQGHEQYF.

The gene calls are TRBV10-3 and TRBJ2-1; D is possibly TRBD2 (5 bases). CDR3 length: 14 amino acids. V gave up 8 bases and J gave up 5 bases, with 16 bases separating them. Germline values: CDR1 ENHRY, CDR2 SYGVKD. CDR3 bases: TGTGCCATCTCACCTAGCTCCCGCGACAATGAGCAGTTCTTC. Protein product: CAISPSSRDNEQFF.

A single count supports this clone. V usage is TRBV19 and J usage is TRBJ2-7; 8 nucleotides agree with TRBD2. CDR1 and CDR2 from the germline V gene are LNHDA and SQIVND (reference sequence). The CDR3 covers 15 residues. Unmatched junction bases numbered 7, after V lost 6 bases and J lost 0 bases. CDR3 residues: CASSPASGSSYEQYF. The CDR3 DNA reads as TGTGCCAGTAGCCCTGCTAGCGGGTCCTCCTACGAGCAGTACTTC.

The genes are TRBV2 and TRBJ2-1; 14 positions agree with TRBD2. Germline CDR1 is SNHLY and CDR2 is FYNNEI. The CDR3 is made up of 16 amino acids. J lost 16 bases, V lost 4 bases, and 15 bases had no gene match. This CDR3 is CASSAMPGLAGADLFF. CDR3 coding DNA: TGTGCCAGCAGTGCCATGCCGGGACTAGCGGGAGCGGATCTTTTCTTC.

The rearrangement joins TRBV27 to TRBJ2-7; the D gene is possibly TRBD1 (6 bases). Trimming shortened V by 8 bases and J by 4 bases, and 12 bases separated the two germline ends. The CDR3 covers 12 residues. The germline gives CDR1 MNHEY, CDR2 SMNVEV (reference sequence). CDR3 DNA sequence: TGTGCCAGCGTTGGACAGAAATACGAGCAGTACTTC. Its protein product is CASVGQKYEQYF.

The chain has TRBV4-1 and TRBJ2-3; D is unclear. This CDR3 region has 14 residues. With 3 bases removed from V and 0 bases from J, the gap between germline ends came to 7 bases. Germline V gene data show CDR1 as MGHRA and CDR2 as YSYEKL. The CDR3 spells CASSHPFSTDTQYF. CDR3 bases: TGCGCCAGCAGCCATCCATTCAGCACAGATACGCAGTATTTT.

The genes are TRBV5-5 and TRBJ1-2; D gene unclear. The CDR3 has 14 amino acids. The V end lost 4 bases, the J end lost 6 bases, and 16 bases lay between the germline ends. CDR1 and CDR2 from the germline V gene are SGHKS and YYEKEE (reference sequence). This CDR3 reads CASSLTLEGHGYTF. The DNA for the CDR3 is TGTGCCAGCAGCCTAACGCTGGAGGGCCATGGCTACACCTTC.

This clone is a singleton in its sample. J is TRBJ2-1 and V is TRBV5-1, with 7 bases lining up with TRBD2. V shed 0 bases, J shed 9 bases, and the junction held 6 bases outside the gene matches. The CDR3 length is 14 residues. From germline, CDR1 is SGHRS and CDR2 YFSETQ. CDR3 coding DNA: TGCGCCAGCAGCTTGGAGGGCGGGAGCGGTGAGCAGTTCTTC. It encodes CASSLEGGSGEQFF.

The sample holds one count of this clone. The chain carries TRBV14 and TRBJ2-7, with D unresolved. Germline V gene data show CDR1 as SGHDN and CDR2 as FVKESK. This CDR3 spans 14 amino acids. V was trimmed by 2 bases and J by 2 bases, leaving 10 bases between them. CDR3 region: CASSQLGPPYEQYF. The CDR3 nucleotides are TGTGCCAGCAGCCAATTGGGCCCTCCCTACGAGCAGTACTTC.

This clone has more than one count but fewer than ten. This chain links TRBV27 with TRBJ2-5; 8 nucleotides align to TRBD1. The DNA end lines up better with TRBJ2-7; the J call may be wrong. The CDR3 consists of 15 residues. Germline V gene data show CDR1 as MNHEY and CDR2 as SMNVEV (reference sequence). This CDR3 is CASTLLDRVGYEQYF. The CDR3 region has the DNA TGTGCCAGCACCCTACTGGACAGGGTGGGGTACGAGCAGTACTTC.

This clone was observed a single time. For the CDR3, the DNA is TGTGCCAGCAGTCCGCTAGGGGCTTACGAGCAGTACTTC. This translates into CASSPLGAYEQYF. J is TRBJ2-7 and V is TRBV6-1; the D gene is possibly TRBD1 (5 bases). Trimming stripped 5 bases from V and 4 bases from J, with 12 bases between. Germline-derived CDR1 and CDR2 are MNHNS and SASEGT. The CDR3 covers 13 residues.

The rearrangement joins TRBV18 to TRBJ1-1; maybe TRBD1 (6 bases). V was cut by 6 bases and J by 6 bases, with 14 bases left in between. CDR3 size: 13 residues. The germline V gene has CDR1 KGHSH and CDR2 LQKENI. The CDR3 is CASSPRGGSEAFF. The CDR3 DNA reads TGTGCCAGCTCCCCCAGGGGAGGGTCTGAAGCTTTCTTT.

CDR3 in amino acids: CASTVGGGPSYEQYF. In DNA form, the CDR3 reads TGTGCCAGTACCGTAGGAGGCGGCCCCTCCTACGAGCAGTACTTC. V gene TRBV19 combines with J gene TRBJ2-7; tentative D call: TRBD2 (5 bases). Per germline, CDR1 LNHDA and CDR2 SQIVND (reference sequence). V was shortened by 7 bases and J by 0 bases, with 16 bases between the two germline ends. This CDR3 is built from 15 residues. The complete variable domain, with remaining parts taken from reference TRBV19 and TRBJ2-7, reads DGGITQSPKYLFRKEGQNVTLSCEQNLNHDAMYWYRQDPGQGLRLIYYSQIVNDFQKGDIAEGYSVSREKKESFPLTVTSAQKNPTAFYLCASTVGGGPSYEQYFGPGTRLTVT.

CDR3 residues: CASSFVDSHNEQFF. In DNA, the CDR3 is TGTGCCAGCAGCTTCGTCGACTCTCACAATGAGCAGTTCTTC. This chain joins TRBV7-9 and TRBJ2-1, with no clear D. Trimming took off 3 bases at V and 5 bases at J, with 11 bases between the two ends. In germline, CDR1 is SEHNR, CDR2 FQNEAQ (reference sequence). The length of the CDR3 is 14 residues.

This clone showed up just once. Other DNA variants within this sample encode the same CDR3. Here the CDR3 DNA reads TGTGCCAGCAGTTACTCGAGGGGGTACGAGCAGTACTTC. It encodes CASSYSRGYEQYF. V gene TRBV6-6 combines with J gene TRBJ2-7; D may be TRBD1 (6 bases). Germline CDR1 and CDR2: MNHNY and SVGAGI (reference sequence). The CDR3 has 13 residues. V was cut by 0 bases and J by 4 bases, with 7 bases left in between.

In its sample, this clone was seen a few times. The gene calls are TRBV25-1 and TRBJ2-4; 10 positions agree with TRBD1. This CDR3 has 15 amino acids. Losses at the gene ends were 1 base for V and 5 bases for J; bases not matched to a gene: 2. The germline gives CDR1 MGHDK, CDR2 SYGVNS. The chain's CDR3 is CASSESGTGENIQYF. The CDR3 bases are TGTGCCAGCAGTGAATCCGGGACAGGGGAAAACATTCAGTACTTC.